This entry lists 21 T cell receptor beta chains sequenced from one sample in a study of beta chain features in type 1 diabetes. Overall study results and limits: In every one of the four CD4+ subsets, TCRB CDR3s were moderately but significantly shorter in Type 1 diabetes patients.

No antigen is known for these receptors. The whole isolated RNA underwent reverse transcription, so sequencing captured expressed TCRB transcripts. Here immunoSEQ multiplex PCR was the method, and the copy in TCRdb shows in-frame clones only, minus some. The sample contains 300,000 to 350,000 clones, roughly 12% of which appear only once. The sequenced material came from naive CD4+ T cells from blood. The receptors were gathered from a woman in her late teens or twenties with type 1 diabetes.

The CDR3 DNA reads as TGTGCCGCCTGGGACAGGGATTTTTCCGGGGAGCTGTTTTTT. It encodes CAAWDRDFSGELFF. The V gene is TRBV28, the J gene TRBJ2-2, with 9 bases that match TRBD1. With V trimmed by 11 bases and J by 6 bases, 10 bases remained unmatched. The CDR3 has 14 amino acids. In germline, CDR1 is MDHEN, CDR2 SYDVKM.

In its sample, this clone was seen a few times. The chain couples TRBV20-1 to TRBJ1-1; tentatively, D is TRBD1 (6 bases). This CDR3 region has 11 residues. Germline assignment: CDR1 DFQATT and CDR2 SNEGSKA (reference sequence). V lost 5 bases and J lost 10, with 14 bases in between. CDR3 DNA: TGCAGTGCTTCCTCAGGGGCCGGAGCTTTCTTT. Encoded protein: CSASSGAGAFF.

This clone was counted between two and nine times. The chain is built from TRBV7-9 and TRBJ2-1, with TRBD1 as a possible D gene (6 bases). Trimming cost V 1 base and J 3 bases, with 19 bases left between them. The germline gives CDR1 SEHNR, CDR2 FQNEAQ (reference sequence). CDR3 size: 18 residues. CDR3 sequence: CASSLGRGYEGLYNEQFF. The CDR3 DNA reads as TGTGCCAGCAGCTTAGGCAGGGGTTACGAGGGCCTCTACAATGAGCAGTTCTTC.

The V gene is TRBV4-1, the J gene TRBJ2-1; 10 positions agree with TRBD2. V shed 0 bases and J 9 bases; nucleotides not matched to a gene: 8. The CDR3 is made up of 16 amino acids. Germline CDR1 reads MGHRA; CDR2 reads YSYEKL. The chain's CDR3 is CASSQEGLAGEAEQFF. CDR3 nucleotide sequence: TGCGCCAGCAGCCAAGAGGGGCTAGCGGGAGAAGCTGAGCAGTTCTTC.

This clone showed up just a few times. The V and J genes are TRBV4-3 and TRBJ2-7, with D tentatively TRBD2 (6 bases). Per the germline V gene, CDR1 is LGHNA and CDR2 is YSLEER. V was pared by 3 bases and J by 4 bases, with 16 bases between. The CDR3 length is 15 residues. In DNA form, the CDR3 reads TGCGCCAGCAGCCATGACCCGGTTGGGGGGTACGAGCAGTACGTC. Protein product: CASSHDPVGGYEQYV.

The chain joins TRBV10-3 to TRBJ2-2; TRBD1 matches at 10 bases. The trim removed 2 bases at V and 2 bases at J, leaving 5 bases unmatched. CDR1 and CDR2 (germline): ENHRY, SYGVKD. This CDR3 region has 17 residues. Here the CDR3 reads CAISEAGQGTNTGELFF. The CDR3 region has the DNA TGTGCCATCAGTGAGGCGGGACAGGGGACAAACACCGGGGAGCTGTTTTTT.

The chain has TRBV7-2 and TRBJ2-3; 9 bases fit TRBD1. The trim removed 7 bases at V and 1 base at J, leaving 9 bases unmatched. The length of the CDR3 is 16 residues. CDR1 and CDR2 (germline): SGHTA, FQGNSA. CDR3: CASILNRGLGTDTQYF. The CDR3 nucleotides read TGTGCCAGCATCCTAAACAGGGGGCTCGGCACAGATACGCAGTATTTT.

This clone turned up a few times. J is TRBJ2-1 and V is TRBV11-3, with a tentative D call TRBD2 (6 bases). CDR3 size: 14 residues. The germline V gene encodes CDR1 SGHNT and CDR2 YENEEA. The V gene lost 6 bases and the J gene lost 9 bases, with 18 bases spanning the gap. Here the CDR3 DNA reads TGTGCCAGCAGATCAGACGGGGGAACGGGTGAGCAGTTCTTC. Amino acid sequence: CASRSDGGTGEQFF.

The rearrangement links TRBV2 to TRBJ1-2; 7 nucleotides agree with TRBD1. This CDR3 region has 12 residues. The germline V gene encodes CDR1 SNHLY and CDR2 FYNNEI. V dropped 5 bases and J dropped 6; count of bases not matched to a gene: 3. Here the CDR3 reads CASSRQGNGYTF. The CDR3 region has the DNA TGTGCCAGCAGTCGACAGGGAAATGGCTACACCTTC.

V is TRBV19 and J is TRBJ1-2; a weak D match, TRBD1 (6 bases). Trimming left V 10 bases short and J 1 base short, with 19 bases between. CDR3 length: 15 residues. Germline CDR1 LNHDA, CDR2 SQIVND (reference sequence). The CDR3 protein is CATAEAGAINYGYTF. In nucleotides, the CDR3 is TGTGCCACCGCGGAGGCAGGGGCGATTAACTATGGCTACACCTTC.

The V and J genes are TRBV7-3 and TRBJ2-7, with D maybe TRBD2 (5 bases). Germline CDR1 SGHTA, CDR2 FQGTGA. This CDR3 has 13 residues. V shed 2 bases and J shed 3 bases, with 8 bases lying between them. For the CDR3, the DNA is TGTGCCAGCAGCTTAGGACTGGGCTACGAGCAGTACTTC. Protein: CASSLGLGYEQYF.

This clone was counted a few times. V is TRBV10-2 and J is TRBJ1-5, with D perhaps matching TRBD1 (6 bases). Trimming removed 3 bases at V and 13 bases at J, with 10 bases between. This CDR3 is 11 amino acids long. CDR1 WSHSY and CDR2 SAAADI come from the germline V gene. CDR3 DNA sequence: TGCGCCAGCAGTGATGTGGGGGCACAGCATTTT. It codes for CASSDVGAQHF.

This clone appeared a few times. The chain joins TRBV7-6 to TRBJ1-2; TRBD1 aligns across 9 bases. This CDR3 is 14 amino acids long. In germline, CDR1 is SGHVS, CDR2 FNYEAQ. Trimming took 5 bases from V and 3 from J; bases not matched to a gene: 4. CDR3 DNA: TGTGCCAGCAGCGGGACAGGGTTGGACTATGGCTACACCTTC. Residues: CASSGTGLDYGYTF.

The rearrangement links TRBV6-5 to TRBJ1-2; TRBD1 matches at 9 bases. The trim removed 2 bases at V and 8 bases at J, leaving 9 bases unmatched. Looked up from germline, CDR1 is MNHEY and CDR2 is SVGAGI. The CDR3 has 15 residues. The CDR3: CASSYDPGTGRGYTF. Here the CDR3 DNA reads TGTGCCAGCAGTTACGACCCGGGGACAGGGCGCGGCTACACCTTC.

This clone has just a few counts. This chain links TRBV2 with TRBJ2-3, with D unresolved. Trimming pared 2 bases from V and 0 bases from J, leaving 9 bases between. CDR1 is SNHLY and CDR2 is FYNNEI in the germline V gene. This CDR3 is built from 15 residues. In nucleotides, the CDR3 is TGTGCCAGCAGTGAAAGGCGGCCTAGCACAGATACGCAGTATTTT. As protein: CASSERRPSTDTQYF.

The chain is built from TRBV9 and TRBJ1-3, with D possibly being TRBD1 (5 bases). In germline, CDR1 is SGDLS, CDR2 YYNGEE. The CDR3 has 13 amino acids. The ends were cut back, 9 bases at V and 3 bases at J, with 13 bases in the middle. The DNA for the CDR3 is TGTGCCACCGGCCCAGGGTATGGAAACACCATATATTTT. This gives the protein CATGPGYGNTIYF.

This clone turned up a few times. The CDR3 DNA sequence: TGTGCCAGTAGGCTAGCGGGAGTCAATGAGCAGTTCTTC. Amino acids: CASRLAGVNEQFF. The V call is TRBV19, the J call TRBJ2-1; TRBD2 agrees at 10 bases. V gave up 6 bases and J gave up 6 bases; unmatched junction bases: 2. The CDR3 has 13 amino acids. Germline assignment: CDR1 LNHDA and CDR2 SQIVND (reference sequence). The whole variable domain, filled in from reference TRBV19 and TRBJ2-1, reads DGGITQSPKYLFRKEGQNVTLSCEQNLNHDAMYWYRQDPGQGLRLIYYSQIVNDFQKGDIAEGYSVSREKKESFPLTVTSAQKNPTAFYLCASRLAGVNEQFFGPGTRLTVL.

Only a few counts were recorded for this clone. This chain uses TRBV5-4 with TRBJ2-7, with 9 bases identical to TRBD2. This CDR3 comprises 15 residues. Trimming at V came to 3 bases and at J to 3 bases, leaving 7 bases not matched to a gene. In germline, CDR1 is SGHNT, CDR2 YYREEE (reference sequence). CDR3 in amino acids: CASSSASGVFYEQYF. In DNA, the CDR3 is TGTGCCAGCAGCTCGGCTAGCGGGGTTTTCTACGAGCAGTACTTC.

The rearrangement links TRBV9 to TRBJ2-3, with D unresolved. Trimming removed 7 bases at V and 6 bases at J, with 9 bases between. CDR1 and CDR2 from the germline V gene are SGDLS and YYNGEE. The CDR3 sequence is 11 residues long. CDR3 in DNA: TGTGCCAGCTCCCTCTCGGATACGCAGTATTTT. Translation: CASSLSDTQYF.

This clone was detected only a few times. The chain combines TRBV7-2 with TRBJ1-5; D possibly corresponds to TRBD1 (6 bases). The CDR3 extends over 14 amino acids. Deletions cut 5 bases from V and 6 bases from J, with 14 bases between. Germline CDR1 reads SGHTA; CDR2 reads FQGNSA. CDR3 nucleotides: TGTGCCAGCAGCACCCGACAGGATGGTCAGCCCCAGCATTTT. Amino acid sequence: CASSTRQDGQPQHF. The full variable domain, rest sourced from reference TRBV7-2 and TRBJ1-5, is GAGVSQSPSNKVTEKGKDVELRCDPISGHTALYWYRQSLGQGLEFLIYFQGNSAPDKSGLPSDRFSAERTGGSVSTLTIQRTQQEDSAVYLCASSTRQDGQPQHFGDGTRLSIL.

The V gene is TRBV7-9, the J gene TRBJ1-2; D possibly corresponds to TRBD1 (5 bases). V was cut by 7 bases and J by 3 bases, with 21 bases left in between. The CDR3 length is 16 residues. Germline CDR1 is SEHNR and CDR2 is FQNEAQ (reference sequence). CDR3 protein: CASNSSPGGGHYGYTF. In nucleotides, the CDR3 is TGTGCCAGCAACTCTTCGCCGGGGGGAGGGCACTATGGCTACACCTTC.